The 19 T cell receptor beta chains below all came from one sample that was sequenced in a study of graft-versus-host responses after intestinal transplantation (dated by TCRdb to the early 2020s). Antigen specificity for these receptors is unknown. The time point tag for this specimen amounts to: cells obtained before transplantation from donor or recipient. Library method: the immunoSEQ multiplex PCR assay. In its TCRdb copy, this immuneACCESS table keeps in-frame sequences only and misses some clones. Where compared with another copy, unresolved V genes explain less than half of these, and the others have no known cause. This sample gives about 90,000 clones in total; more than 90% of them show up just once. The ten largest account for roughly 0.31% of the sample. The source material was unstimulated CD4+ T cells sorted from spleen or lymph node cells, sampled before intestinal transplant. These receptors originate from a human donor who received an intestinal transplant.

The rearrangement links TRBV6-5 to TRBJ1-2; 8 bases map to TRBD1. In germline, CDR1 is MNHEY, CDR2 SVGAGI. The V and J ends lost 5 bases and 5 bases, in that order; junction bases with no gene match: 7. CDR3 length: 14 amino acids. CDR3 DNA sequence: TGTGCCAGCAGTGAGGGACAGGAAGCATATGGCTACACCTTC. Protein: CASSEGQEAYGYTF.

This chain uses TRBV6-5 with TRBJ2-1, with TRBD2 matching over 7 bases. The CDR3 covers 14 residues. From germline, CDR1 is MNHEY and CDR2 SVGAGI. V was pared by 7 bases and J by 2 bases, with 5 bases of the junction left unmatched. This CDR3 reads CASTSGGPYNEQFF. The DNA for the CDR3 is TGTGCCAGCACTAGCGGAGGCCCCTACAATGAGCAGTTCTTC.

The V gene is TRBV30, the J gene TRBJ1-3; 7 bases are a match to TRBD1. The CDR3 covers 16 residues. Germline V gene sequence: CDR1 GTSNPN, CDR2 SVGIG (reference sequence). Trimming took 5 bases from V and 1 from J; bases not matched to a gene: 11. CDR3 region: CAWVGRGRSSGNTIYF. CDR3 DNA sequence: TGTGCCTGGGTGGGGAGGGGGCGAAGTTCTGGAAACACCATATATTTT.

Only one count was recorded for this clone. The chain is built from TRBV6-1 and TRBJ1-2; D may be TRBD1 (5 bases). CDR1 is MNHNS, CDR2 SASEGT, per germline. The length of the CDR3 is 14 residues. V was shortened by 2 bases and J by 2 bases, with 9 bases between the two germline ends. For the CDR3, the DNA is TGTGCCAGCAGTGAAAATCGGGGGAACTATGGCTACACCTTC. The encoded protein is CASSENRGNYGYTF.

The chain uses TRBV7-9 and TRBJ1-1; D uncertain. Germline CDR1 and CDR2: SEHNR and FQNEAQ (reference sequence). This CDR3 is built from 14 residues. V shed 5 bases and J shed 3 bases, with 13 bases lying between them. The CDR3 reads CASSPPEGDTEAFF. The CDR3 nucleotides are TGTGCCAGCAGCCCCCCGGAGGGAGACACTGAAGCTTTCTTT. Supplemented by reference TRBV7-9 and TRBJ1-1, the full variable domain reads DTGVSQNPRHKITKRGQNVTFRCDPISEHNRLYWYRQTLGQGPEFLTYFQNEAQLEKSRLLSDRFSAERPKGSFSTLEIQRTEQGDSAMYLCASSPPEGDTEAFFGQGTRLTVV.

The CDR3 nucleotides read TGTGCCTGGAGACTAGCGGGAGATTACGAGCAGTACTTC. It is translated as CAWRLAGDYEQYF. V usage is TRBV30 and J usage is TRBJ2-7; 11 bases match TRBD2. V lost 3 bases and J lost 4; bases outside the gene matches: 2. Germline loops: CDR1 GTSNPN, CDR2 SVGIG (reference sequence). The CDR3 runs 13 residues.

The chain is built from TRBV10-1 and TRBJ2-5, with 9 bases matching TRBD1. The CDR3 covers 15 residues. Germline V gene lookup returns CDR1 WNHNN and CDR2 SYGVQD (reference sequence). Losses at the gene ends were 7 bases for V and 5 bases for J; bases not matched to a gene: 11. The CDR3 DNA reads as TGCGCCAGCACCTGGACAGGGGATTTCGGGGAGACCCAGTACTTC. Translation gives CASTWTGDFGETQYF.

This clone has just one count. The rearrangement links TRBV19 to TRBJ1-3, with TRBD1 as a possible D gene (6 bases). This CDR3 contains 17 residues. Trimming took off 4 bases at V and 0 bases at J, with 16 bases between the two ends. The germline CDR1 and CDR2 sequences are LNHDA and SQIVND (reference sequence). CDR3 loop: CASSRGLVERSGNTIYF. The DNA of the CDR3 is TGTGCCAGTAGTAGGGGGCTAGTGGAGCGCTCTGGAAACACCATATATTTT. Variable domain in full (rest from reference TRBV19 and TRBJ1-3): DGGITQSPKYLFRKEGQNVTLSCEQNLNHDAMYWYRQDPGQGLRLIYYSQIVNDFQKGDIAEGYSVSREKKESFPLTVTSAQKNPTAFYLCASSRGLVERSGNTIYFGEGSWLTVV.

The CDR3 DNA reads as TGCGCCAGCAGCTTGATGGACAGGGCGGACTACAATGAGCAGTTCTTC. Protein sequence: CASSLMDRADYNEQFF. V gene TRBV5-1 combines with J gene TRBJ2-1; 8 nucleotides agree with TRBD1. V was pared by 1 base and J by 3 bases, with 6 bases of the junction left unmatched. CDR1 and CDR2 (germline): SGHRS, YFSETQ. The CDR3 loop spans 16 amino acids.

This chain links TRBV6-5 with TRBJ1-1; D is perhaps TRBD1 (6 bases). Germline V gene data show CDR1 as MNHEY and CDR2 as SVGAGI. The germline V and J ends were trimmed by 2 bases and 1 base, with 8 bases remaining between them. The CDR3 length is 14 residues. The CDR3 sequence is CASSYRGWNTEAFF. CDR3 bases: TGTGCCAGCAGTTACAGGGGGTGGAACACTGAAGCTTTCTTT.

J is TRBJ2-1 and V is TRBV5-1, with D possibly TRBD2 on 6 matching bases. The germline CDR1 and CDR2 sequences are SGHRS and YFSETQ. The CDR3 is 14 amino acids. The germline V and J ends were trimmed by 5 bases and 10 bases, with 19 bases remaining between them. The CDR3 is CASRPGLSGLEQFF. The CDR3 coding sequence is TGCGCCAGCAGGCCGGGACTCAGTGGACTCGAGCAGTTCTTC.

V usage is TRBV6-1 and J usage is TRBJ1-3, with TRBD1 as a possible D gene (6 bases). The germline V and J ends were trimmed by 3 bases and 5 bases, with 14 bases remaining between them. From germline, CDR1 is MNHNS and CDR2 SASEGT. The CDR3 is 15 residues long. CDR3 bases: TGTGCCAGCAGTGATAGGACAGTGGGGCGAAACACCATATATTTT. Protein sequence: CASSDRTVGRNTIYF.

The rearrangement uses TRBV19 and TRBJ2-1; maybe TRBD2 (6 bases). The V and J ends lost 4 bases and 4 bases respectively, with 8 bases between them. There are 13 residues in the CDR3. Germline V CDR1 and CDR2: LNHDA, SQIVND (reference sequence). The DNA of the CDR3 is TGTGCCAGTAGTACGCGGGGTTACAATGAGCAGTTCTTC. Amino acid sequence: CASSTRGYNEQFF.

V usage is TRBV7-3 and J usage is TRBJ2-1, with D possibly matching TRBD1 (5 bases). Trimming removed 5 bases from V and 9 bases from J, with 17 bases in between. The CDR3 contains 14 residues. Germline V gives CDR1 SGHTA, CDR2 FQGTGA. CDR3 in DNA: TGTGCCAGCAGCGTCCGTCTACGCGACAGTGAGCAGTTCTTC. Encoded protein: CASSVRLRDSEQFF.

The chain couples TRBV7-9 to TRBJ2-1; the match to TRBD2 covers 8 bases. CDR3 length equals 15 residues. V shed 3 bases, J shed 7 bases, and the junction held 8 bases outside the gene matches. Germline lookup yields CDR1 SEHNR and CDR2 FQNEAQ (reference sequence). CDR3 coding DNA: TGTGCCAGCAGCTTCGTGACTAGCGTTGGGAATGAGCAGTTCTTC. Translating it yields CASSFVTSVGNEQFF.

This chain connects TRBV7-9 to TRBJ2-7, with 10 bases that match TRBD1. The ends lost 3 bases at V and 3 bases at J; junction bases unmatched: 14. The CDR3 contains 18 residues. Germline loops: CDR1 SEHNR, CDR2 FQNEAQ (reference sequence). CDR3 residues: CASSFLIARDRGSYEQYF. CDR3 DNA: TGTGCCAGCAGCTTCTTAATAGCCCGGGACAGGGGTAGCTACGAGCAGTACTTC.

This chain links TRBV30 with TRBJ2-5; D not certain. Germline V gene data show CDR1 as GTSNPN and CDR2 as SVGIG (reference sequence). V was clipped by 1 base and J by 5 bases, with 8 bases between them. The CDR3 is 12 amino acids. DNA for the CDR3: TGTGCCTGGAGTGCTGTGGCTGAGACCCAGTACTTC. Translating gives CAWSAVAETQYF.

The rearrangement links TRBV4-1 to TRBJ2-4, with 7 nucleotides matching TRBD2. J lost 0 bases, V lost 0 bases, and 5 bases had no gene match. The germline gives CDR1 MGHRA, CDR2 YSYEKL. The CDR3 extends over 17 amino acids. This chain's CDR3 is CASSQEGLAVAKNIQYF. CDR3 sequence (DNA): TGCGCCAGCAGCCAAGAAGGTCTAGCGGTAGCCAAAAACATTCAGTACTTC.

The rearrangement uses TRBV11-2 and TRBJ2-7, with D possibly matching TRBD2 (5 bases). Germline V gene data show CDR1 as SGHAT and CDR2 as FQNNGV. The CDR3 consists of 13 residues. V lost 5 bases, J lost 5 bases, and 13 bases lay in between. The chain's CDR3 is CASSHPLENEQYF. The CDR3 DNA reads as TGTGCCAGCAGCCACCCACTAGAAAACGAGCAGTACTTC.